Each of the 8 T cell receptor beta chains below was sequenced from the same sample in a study of T cell responses to AZD1222 COVID-19 vaccine. The data were produced by immunoSEQ multiplex PCR, yet TCRdb's version contains in-frame clones alone and is incomplete. The sample has 200,000 to 250,000 clones, about 93% seen once. Sequencing used peripheral blood, obtained on day 0 of MenACWY control vaccination. The receptors stem from an adult in good health.

This clone has just one count. V gene TRBV20-1 combines with J gene TRBJ1-2; maybe TRBD1 (5 bases). Germline V gene sequence: CDR1 DFQATT, CDR2 SNEGSKA (reference sequence). The germline V and J ends were trimmed by 2 bases and 8 bases, with 9 bases remaining between them. This CDR3 spans 11 amino acids. As DNA, the CDR3 is TGCAGTGCTAGACAGGGTGACGGCTACACCTTC. As protein: CSARQGDGYTF.

V gene TRBV5-1 combines with J gene TRBJ2-1, with 7 nucleotides matching TRBD1. The CDR3 spans 15 residues. Germline V CDR1 and CDR2: SGHRS, YFSETQ. The V gene end was trimmed by 0 bases and the J gene end by 3 bases; junction bases not matched to a gene: 3. The CDR3 spells CASSLEGAGYNEQFF. CDR3 sequence (DNA): TGCGCCAGCAGCTTGGAGGGGGCGGGCTACAATGAGCAGTTCTTC.

The chain joins TRBV12-3 or TRBV12-4 to TRBJ1-1, with no clear D. V was pared by 5 bases and J by 3 bases, with 10 bases between. The CDR3 totals 13 residues. The CDR3 DNA sequence: TGTGCCAGCAGTGTTGTTGTCTACACTGAAGCTTTCTTT. Amino acids: CASSVVVYTEAFF.

This sequence joins TRBV6-5 and TRBJ2-5; D is possibly TRBD1 or TRBD2 (5 bases each). The ends were cut back, 8 bases at V and 4 bases at J, with 14 bases in the middle. The length of the CDR3 is 13 residues. Germline V gives CDR1 MNHEY, CDR2 SVGAGI. The CDR3 coding sequence is TGTGCCAGCCGGCGGTTTGGGGGAGAGACCCAGTACTTC. This codes for CASRRFGGETQYF.

This sequence joins TRBV3-1 (or the pseudogene TRBV3-2) and TRBJ1-2; D uncertain. CDR3 length: 17 amino acids. The ends were cut back, 0 bases at V and 6 bases at J, with 20 bases in the middle. Germline CDR1 is LGHDT and CDR2 is YNNKEL (reference sequence). CDR3 nucleotides: TGTGCCAGCAGCCAAGATCTCCGTGGCAGCCCGCGGGATGGCTACACCTTC. This sequence encodes CASSQDLRGSPRDGYTF.

The chain recombines TRBV3-1 (or the pseudogene TRBV3-2) with TRBJ1-5, with 9 bases identical to TRBD1. CDR3 length: 14 residues. Germline CDR1 is LGHDT and CDR2 is YNNKEL (reference sequence). J lost 5 bases, V lost 2 bases, and 1 base had no gene match. The CDR3 DNA reads TGTGCCAGCAGCCAACGGACAGGGGATCAGCCCCAGCATTTT. Amino acid sequence: CASSQRTGDQPQHF.

This clone was found once. The germline gene is not matched at one end of the junction; a read error may be the cause. Other DNA sequences in the same sample also yield this CDR3. V and J are TRBV7-2 and TRBJ2-7; the D gene could be TRBD1 or TRBD2 (6 bases each). CDR1 is SGHTA and CDR2 is FQGNSA in the germline V gene. There are 14 residues in the CDR3. CDR3 coding DNA: TGTGCCAGCAGCCTAGCTGGGGGGCGCCACGAGCAGTACTTC. Protein: CASSLAGGRHEQYF.

The CDR3 DNA is TGTGCCAGCAGCGTAGGGGGACCTGCGAGTCTAGATACGCAGTATTTT. Its protein product is CASSVGGPASLDTQYF. The V gene is TRBV9, the J gene TRBJ2-3; tentatively, D is TRBD1 or TRBD2 (5 bases each). Trimming removed 0 bases at V and 5 bases at J, with 16 bases between. The CDR3 is 16 amino acids. Germline values: CDR1 SGDLS, CDR2 YYNGEE.